The TCR beta chain under discussion was sequenced for a study of blood T cell repertoires in COVID-19. The overall study: Samples taken during acute and convalescent COVID-19 were collected in the United States, Italy and Spain.

Seattle's enrolled individuals joined amid active infection and were then monitored longitudinally. CDR1 SNHLY and CDR2 FYNNEI come from the germline V gene. The CDR3 loop spans 12 amino acids. Trimming took 8 bases from V and 7 from J, leaving 15 bases between them. Per the study methods: Nucleated cell number was recorded as an estimate derived from reference gene primer amplification. Using immunoSEQ multiplex PCR, the repertoire was profiled, and TCRdb retains in-frame clones only, with some absent. V and J calls and clone size follow that table, whereas D and trimming were derived from the DNA. Of some 160,000 clones listed, approximately 84% are singletons.

The source of this sequence is an elderly woman with COVID-19, enrolled during active disease. Sequencing was carried out using peripheral blood. The chain uses TRBV2 and TRBJ2-7; maybe TRBD1 (6 bases). CDR3 coding DNA: TGTGCCAGCTCCGACCGGGACAAGGAGCAGTACTTC. It translates to CASSDRDKEQYF.